The present TCR beta chain was sequenced within a study of lung T cells in sarcoidosis with Löfgren's syndrome. This clonotype was recorded a few times. MiXCR, applied by TCRdb to the reads, yields one record per CDR3 protein. The sample records tens of thousands of distinct CDR3 sequences, 21% being singletons. The CDR3 is 12 amino acids. Looked up from germline, CDR1 is SQVTM and CDR2 is ANQGSEA. V dropped 5 bases and J dropped 2 bases, with 9 bases sitting between them. The sequence was obtained from a human donor with sarcoidosis (Löfgren's syndrome or another form), or a control subject (not recorded which). The chain links TRBV29-1 to TRBJ2-5; possibly TRBD1 for D (6 bases). Specimen: CD4+ T cells from PBMCs. The CDR3 loop is CSVQGLQETQYF. The CDR3 region has the DNA TGCAGCGTTCAGGGGCTACAAGAGACCCAGTACTTC. The variable domain in full, with the rest retrieved from reference TRBV29-1 and TRBJ2-5, is SAVISQKPSRDICQRGTSLTIQCQVDSQVTMMFWYRQQPGQSLTLIATANQGSEATYESGFVIDKFPISRPNLTFSTLTVSNMSPEDSSIYLCSVQGLQETQYFGPGTRLLVL.